This TCR beta chain originates from a study of blood T cell repertoires in COVID-19. Looking at the study overall: The United States, Italy and Spain supplied acute and convalescent COVID-19 samples.

The V end lost 4 bases, the J end lost 9 bases, and 7 bases lay between the germline ends. Per germline, CDR1 MGHRA and CDR2 YSYEKL. The CDR3 is 11 amino acids. Original processing notes: Reference gene primers were amplified, and this amplification served to estimate nucleated cell counts. TCRdb keeps only in-frame clones here, not all; method: immunoSEQ multiplex PCR. V and J calls and clone size come straight from that table; D and trimming were deduced from the DNA. The data show about 480,000 clones, with approximately 92% seen just once and approximately 0.9% held by the top ten. The receptor comes from a man aged 18 to 30 with COVID-19, enrolled during active disease. V gene TRBV4-1 combines with J gene TRBJ2-1; D not resolved. Sequenced material: peripheral blood. This chain's CDR3 is CASSRNSEQFF. The CDR3, as DNA: TGCGCCAGCAGCCGAAACAGTGAGCAGTTCTTC.